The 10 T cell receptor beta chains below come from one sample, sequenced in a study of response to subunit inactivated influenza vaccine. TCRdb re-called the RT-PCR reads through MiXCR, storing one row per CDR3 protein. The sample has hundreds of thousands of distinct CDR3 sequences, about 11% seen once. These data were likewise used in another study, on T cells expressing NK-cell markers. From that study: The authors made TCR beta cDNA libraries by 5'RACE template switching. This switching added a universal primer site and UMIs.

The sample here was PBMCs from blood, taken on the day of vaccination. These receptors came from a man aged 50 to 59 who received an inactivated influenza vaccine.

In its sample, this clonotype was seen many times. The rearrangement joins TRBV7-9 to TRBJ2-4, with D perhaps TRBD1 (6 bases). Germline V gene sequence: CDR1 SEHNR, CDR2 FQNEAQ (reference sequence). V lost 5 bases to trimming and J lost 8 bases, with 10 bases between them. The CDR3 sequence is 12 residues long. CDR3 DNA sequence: TGTGCCAGCAGCGAAGACAGGCACATTCAGTACTTC. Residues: CASSEDRHIQYF.

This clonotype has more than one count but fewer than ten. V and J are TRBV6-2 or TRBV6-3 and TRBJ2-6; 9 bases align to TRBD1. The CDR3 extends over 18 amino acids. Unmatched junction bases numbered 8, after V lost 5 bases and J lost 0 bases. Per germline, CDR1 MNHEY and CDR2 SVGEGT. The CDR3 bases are TGTGCCAGCAGTGTACTGGGACAGGGCAGCTCTGGGGCCAACGTCCTGACTTTC. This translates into CASSVLGQGSSGANVLTF.

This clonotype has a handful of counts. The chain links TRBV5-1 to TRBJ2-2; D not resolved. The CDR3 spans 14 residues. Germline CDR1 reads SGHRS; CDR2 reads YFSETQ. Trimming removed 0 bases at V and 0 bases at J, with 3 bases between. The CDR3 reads CASSLETNTGELFF. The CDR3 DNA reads TGCGCCAGCAGCTTGGAGACGAACACCGGGGAGCTGTTTTTT.

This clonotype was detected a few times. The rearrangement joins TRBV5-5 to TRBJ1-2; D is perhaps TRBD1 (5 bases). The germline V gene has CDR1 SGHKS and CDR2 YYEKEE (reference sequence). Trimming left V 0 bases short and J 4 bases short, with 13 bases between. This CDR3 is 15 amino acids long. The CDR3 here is CASSLGDSRSYGYTF. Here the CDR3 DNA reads TGTGCCAGCAGCTTGGGAGACAGCCGGAGCTATGGCTACACCTTC.

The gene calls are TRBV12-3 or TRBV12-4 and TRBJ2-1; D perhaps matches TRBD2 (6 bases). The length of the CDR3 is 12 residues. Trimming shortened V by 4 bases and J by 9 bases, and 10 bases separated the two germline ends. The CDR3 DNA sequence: TGTGCCAGCAGTTGGGGCGGGATTGAGCAGTTCTTC. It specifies CASSWGGIEQFF.

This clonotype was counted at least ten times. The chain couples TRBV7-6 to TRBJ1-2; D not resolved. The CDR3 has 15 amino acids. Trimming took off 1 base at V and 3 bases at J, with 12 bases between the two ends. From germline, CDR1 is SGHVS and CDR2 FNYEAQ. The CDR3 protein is CASSLGTGMDYGYTF. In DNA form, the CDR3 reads TGTGCCAGCAGCTTAGGGACGGGGATGGACTATGGCTACACCTTC.

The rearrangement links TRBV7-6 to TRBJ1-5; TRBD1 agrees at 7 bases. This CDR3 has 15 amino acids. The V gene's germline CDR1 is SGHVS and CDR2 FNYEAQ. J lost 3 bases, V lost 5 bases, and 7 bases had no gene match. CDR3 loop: CASSATGASNQPQHF. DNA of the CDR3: TGTGCCAGCAGCGCCACAGGGGCTTCCAATCAGCCCCAGCATTTT. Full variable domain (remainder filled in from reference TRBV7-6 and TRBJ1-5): GAGVSQSPRYKVTKRGQDVALRCDPISGHVSLYWYRQALGQGPEFLTYFNYEAQQDKSGLPNDRFSAERPEGSISTLTIQRTEQRDSAMYRCASSATGASNQPQHFGDGTRLSIL.

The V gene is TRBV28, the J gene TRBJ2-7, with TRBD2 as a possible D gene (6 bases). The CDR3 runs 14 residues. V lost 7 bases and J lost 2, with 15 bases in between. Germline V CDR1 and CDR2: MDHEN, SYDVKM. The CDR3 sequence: CASTSQGRPYEQYF. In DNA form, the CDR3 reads TGTGCCAGCACCTCTCAAGGGAGGCCCTACGAGCAGTACTTC. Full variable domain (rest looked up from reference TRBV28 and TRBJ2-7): DVKVTQSSRYLVKRTGEKVFLECVQDMDHENMFWYRQDPGLGLRLIYFSYDVKMKEKGDIPEGYSVSREKKERFSLILESASTNQTSMYLCASTSQGRPYEQYFGPGTRLTVT.

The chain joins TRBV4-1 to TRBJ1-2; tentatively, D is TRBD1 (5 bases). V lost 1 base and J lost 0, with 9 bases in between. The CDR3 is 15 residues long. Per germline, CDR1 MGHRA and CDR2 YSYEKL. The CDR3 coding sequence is TGCGCCAGCAGCCAAGTAGACAGATCTAACTATGGCTACACCTTC. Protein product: CASSQVDRSNYGYTF.

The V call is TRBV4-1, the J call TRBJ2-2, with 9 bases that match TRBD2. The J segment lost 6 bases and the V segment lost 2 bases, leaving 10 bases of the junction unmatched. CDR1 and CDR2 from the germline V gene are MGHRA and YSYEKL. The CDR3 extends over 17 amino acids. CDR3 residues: CASSQLPGLARSGELFF. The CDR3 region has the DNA TGCGCCAGCAGCCAACTTCCGGGACTAGCTCGCTCCGGGGAGCTGTTTTTT.